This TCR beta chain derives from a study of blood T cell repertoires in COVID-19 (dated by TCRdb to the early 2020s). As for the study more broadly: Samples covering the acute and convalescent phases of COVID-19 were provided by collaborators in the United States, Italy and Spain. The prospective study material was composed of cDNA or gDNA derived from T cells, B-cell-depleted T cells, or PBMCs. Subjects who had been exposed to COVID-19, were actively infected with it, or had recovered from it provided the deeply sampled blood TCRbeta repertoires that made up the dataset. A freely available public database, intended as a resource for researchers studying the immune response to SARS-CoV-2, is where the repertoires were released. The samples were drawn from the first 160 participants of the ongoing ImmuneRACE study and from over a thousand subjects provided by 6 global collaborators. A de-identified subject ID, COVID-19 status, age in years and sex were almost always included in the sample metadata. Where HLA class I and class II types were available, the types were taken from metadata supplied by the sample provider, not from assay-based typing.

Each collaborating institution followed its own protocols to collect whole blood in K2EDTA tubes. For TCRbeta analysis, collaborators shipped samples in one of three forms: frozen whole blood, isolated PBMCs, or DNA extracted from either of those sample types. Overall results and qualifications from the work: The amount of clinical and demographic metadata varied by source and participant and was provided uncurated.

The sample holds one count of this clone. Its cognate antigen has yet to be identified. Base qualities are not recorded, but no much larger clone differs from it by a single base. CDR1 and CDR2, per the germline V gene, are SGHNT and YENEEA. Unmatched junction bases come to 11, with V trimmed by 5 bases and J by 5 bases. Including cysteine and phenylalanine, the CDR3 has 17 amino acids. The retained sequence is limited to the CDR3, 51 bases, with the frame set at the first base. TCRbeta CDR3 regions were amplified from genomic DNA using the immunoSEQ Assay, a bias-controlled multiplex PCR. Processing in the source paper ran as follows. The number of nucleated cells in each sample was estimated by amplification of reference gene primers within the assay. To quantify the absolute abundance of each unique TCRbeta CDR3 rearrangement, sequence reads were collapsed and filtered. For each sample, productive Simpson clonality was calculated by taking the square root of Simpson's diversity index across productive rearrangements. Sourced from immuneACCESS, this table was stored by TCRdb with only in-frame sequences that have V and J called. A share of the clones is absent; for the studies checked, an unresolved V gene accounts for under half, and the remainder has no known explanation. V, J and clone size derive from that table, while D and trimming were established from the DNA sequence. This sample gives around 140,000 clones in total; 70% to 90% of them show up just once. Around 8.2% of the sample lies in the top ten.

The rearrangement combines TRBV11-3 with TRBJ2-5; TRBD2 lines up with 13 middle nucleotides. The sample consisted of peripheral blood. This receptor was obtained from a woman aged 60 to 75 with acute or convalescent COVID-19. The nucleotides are TGTGCCAGCAGCCCTAGGACTAGCGGGGGCGCCGGGGAGACCCAGTACTTC. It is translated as CASSPRTSGGAGETQYF.